This is a list of T cell receptor beta chains from one sample in a study of shared clonotypes between healthy human individuals. Generated by immunoSEQ multiplex PCR, the TCRdb table keeps only in-frame clones and is missing some. Of about 300,000 clones detected, 74% appear once; the ten largest clones hold around a tenth. Material: memory CD4+ T cells sorted from blood. These receptors were taken from a man aged 25 to 40 in good health. CDR3s include the opening cysteine and the closing phenylalanine or tryptophan. D genes are given only for firm matches. For some rows the clone size is stated as once, few or many, or as a class when expanded; others skip it.

clone_size: .; v_call: TRBV10-3; j_call: TRBJ2-3; d_call: .; cdr3_nt: TGTGCCGTACAGGGGACTAGCACAGATACGCAGTATTTT; cdr3_aa: CAVQGTSTDTQYF
clone_size: once; v_call: TRBV29-1; j_call: TRBJ2-5; d_call: TRBD1; cdr3_nt: TGCAGCGTTGAAAAACAGGGGAGAGAGACCCAGTACTTC; cdr3_aa: CSVEKQGRETQYF
clone_size: .; v_call: TRBV19; j_call: TRBJ2-3; d_call: .; cdr3_nt: TGTGCCAGTAGTATGGGGGATAACGAAGATACGCAGTATTTT; cdr3_aa: CASSMGDNEDTQYF
clone_size: .; v_call: TRBV7-8; j_call: TRBJ1-4; d_call: .; cdr3_nt: TGTGCCAGCAGCCCGACCGGCCGCAGTAATGAAAAACTGTTTTTT; cdr3_aa: CASSPTGRSNEKLFF
clone_size: .; v_call: TRBV5-6; j_call: TRBJ2-7; d_call: TRBD2; cdr3_nt: TGTGCCAGCAGCACGCAAGCGGGAGCAGAGAACGAGCAGTACTTC; cdr3_aa: CASSTQAGAENEQYF
clone_size: .; v_call: TRBV18; j_call: TRBJ1-2; d_call: .; cdr3_nt: TGTGCCAGCTCACCATTTCCCAGTACAGGGATTATAGGCTACACCTTC; cdr3_aa: CASSPFPSTGIIGYTF
clone_size: .; v_call: TRBV5-1; j_call: TRBJ2-5; d_call: .; cdr3_nt: TGCGCCAGCAGCTTGTATTCCGACCTCCAAGAGACCCAGTACTTC; cdr3_aa: CASSLYSDLQETQYF
clone_size: .; v_call: TRBV10-2; j_call: TRBJ2-3; d_call: .; cdr3_nt: TGCGCCAGCGCAGGGTCGGATACGCAGTATTTT; cdr3_aa: CASAGSDTQYF
clone_size: .; v_call: TRBV5-5; j_call: TRBJ1-1; d_call: .; cdr3_nt: TGTGCCAGCAGCTTGATGGGAGGTGGTAACACTGAAGCTTTCTTT; cdr3_aa: CASSLMGGGNTEAFF
clone_size: few; v_call: TRBV7-2; j_call: TRBJ2-6; d_call: .; cdr3_nt: TGTGCCAGCAGCTACAACTCTGGGGCCAACGTCCTGACTTTC; cdr3_aa: CASSYNSGANVLTF
clone_size: many; v_call: TRBV6-1; j_call: TRBJ1-5; d_call: .; cdr3_nt: TGTGCCAGCAGTGAAAGCAACAATCAGCCCCAGCATTTT; cdr3_aa: CASSESNNQPQHF
clone_size: .; v_call: TRBV2; j_call: TRBJ1-2; d_call: .; cdr3_nt: TGTGCCAGCAGTGAGGTTCTGGTGTTAGCTGGCTACACCTTC; cdr3_aa: CASSEVLVLAGYTF
clone_size: .; v_call: TRBV19; j_call: TRBJ2-1; d_call: .; cdr3_nt: TGTGCCAGTAGTATAGATTCAGGGGGGACTTACAATGAGCAGTTCTTC; cdr3_aa: CASSIDSGGTYNEQFF
clone_size: .; v_call: TRBV14; j_call: TRBJ2-5; d_call: TRBD2; cdr3_nt: TGTGCCAGCAGCCGAGGGTTCGGGAGGGCGTCGGGGACCCAGTACTTC; cdr3_aa: CASSRGFGRASGTQYF
clone_size: many; v_call: TRBV19; j_call: TRBJ2-7; d_call: .; cdr3_nt: TGTGCCAGTAGTAGCGACCGCCTAGAGCAGTACTTC; cdr3_aa: CASSSDRLEQYF
clone_size: .; v_call: TRBV5-1; j_call: TRBJ2-1; d_call: TRBD1; cdr3_nt: TGCGCCAGCAGCAGCCCAACAGGGGCGTATGAGCAGTTCTTC; cdr3_aa: CASSSPTGAYEQFF
clone_size: .; v_call: TRBV5-4; j_call: TRBJ2-4; d_call: .; cdr3_nt: TGTGCCAGCAGCGTCGGTACCTTCAAAAACATTCAGTACTTC; cdr3_aa: CASSVGTFKNIQYF
clone_size: .; v_call: TRBV7-7; j_call: TRBJ2-7; d_call: TRBD2; cdr3_nt: TGTGCCAGCAGCTCCACCGGGACTAGCCACTCCGAGCAGTACTTC; cdr3_aa: CASSSTGTSHSEQYF
clone_size: .; v_call: TRBV5-4; j_call: TRBJ2-1; d_call: .; cdr3_nt: TGTGCCAGCAGCTTGGGTGCGAGGAGCTCCTACAATGAGCAGTTCTTC; cdr3_aa: CASSLGARSSYNEQFF
clone_size: .; v_call: TRBV29-1; j_call: TRBJ2-3; d_call: TRBD2; cdr3_nt: TGCAGCGTCCTGGGGGGGACCGGGCCAGATACGCAGTATTTT; cdr3_aa: CSVLGGTGPDTQYF